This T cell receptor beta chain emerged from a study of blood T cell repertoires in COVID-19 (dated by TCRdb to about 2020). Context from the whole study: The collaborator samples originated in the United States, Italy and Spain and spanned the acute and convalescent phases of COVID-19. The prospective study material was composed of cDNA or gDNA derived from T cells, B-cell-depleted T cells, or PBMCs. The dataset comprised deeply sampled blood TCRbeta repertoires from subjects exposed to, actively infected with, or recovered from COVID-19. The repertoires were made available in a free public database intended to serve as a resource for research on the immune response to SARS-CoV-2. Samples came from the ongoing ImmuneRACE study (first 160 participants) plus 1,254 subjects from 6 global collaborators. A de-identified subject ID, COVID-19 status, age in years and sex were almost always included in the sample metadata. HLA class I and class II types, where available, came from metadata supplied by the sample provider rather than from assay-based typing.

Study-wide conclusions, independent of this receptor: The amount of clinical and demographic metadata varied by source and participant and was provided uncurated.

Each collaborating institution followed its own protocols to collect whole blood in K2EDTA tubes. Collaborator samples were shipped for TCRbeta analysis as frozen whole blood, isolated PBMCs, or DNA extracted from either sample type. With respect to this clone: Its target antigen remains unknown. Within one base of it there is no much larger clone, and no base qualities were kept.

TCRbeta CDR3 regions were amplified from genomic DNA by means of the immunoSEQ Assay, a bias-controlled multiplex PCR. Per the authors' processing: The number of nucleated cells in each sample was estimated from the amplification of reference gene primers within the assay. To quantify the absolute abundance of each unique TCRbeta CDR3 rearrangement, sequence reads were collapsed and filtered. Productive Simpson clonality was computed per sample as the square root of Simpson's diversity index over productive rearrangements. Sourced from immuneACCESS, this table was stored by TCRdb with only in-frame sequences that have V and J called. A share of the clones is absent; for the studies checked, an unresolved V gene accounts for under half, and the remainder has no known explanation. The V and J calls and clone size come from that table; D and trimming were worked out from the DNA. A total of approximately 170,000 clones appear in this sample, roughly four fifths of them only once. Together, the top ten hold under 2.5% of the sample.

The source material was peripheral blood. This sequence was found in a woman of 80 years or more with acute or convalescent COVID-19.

The DNA is as follows: TGTGCCAGCAGCGTTTCGGGGACAGGATCCCCTAATGAGCAGTTCTTC. Its protein reads: CASSVSGTGSPNEQFF. Here the chain combines TRBV9 and TRBJ2-1; 8 middle bases align to TRBD1. Germline trimming: 2 bases from V, 7 bases from J; junction bases outside gene matches: 11. The CDR3, from cysteine to phenylalanine, totals 16 residues. The only DNA kept is the CDR3, 48 bases in frame from the first base. The CDR1 and CDR2 encoded by the germline V gene are SGDLS and YYNGEE.